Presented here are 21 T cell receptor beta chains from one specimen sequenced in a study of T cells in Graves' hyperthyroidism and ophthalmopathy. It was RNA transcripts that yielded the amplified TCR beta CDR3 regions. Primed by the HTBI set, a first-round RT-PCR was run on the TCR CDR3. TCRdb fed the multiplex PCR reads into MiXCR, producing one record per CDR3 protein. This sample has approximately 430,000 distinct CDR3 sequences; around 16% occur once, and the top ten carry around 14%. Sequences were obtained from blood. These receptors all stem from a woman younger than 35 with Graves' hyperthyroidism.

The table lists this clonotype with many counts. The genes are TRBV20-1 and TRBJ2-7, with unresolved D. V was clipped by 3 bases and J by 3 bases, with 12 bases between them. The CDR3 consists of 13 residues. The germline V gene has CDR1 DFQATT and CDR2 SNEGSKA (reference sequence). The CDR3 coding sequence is TGCAGTGCTAGGGGTCCGGCCGACTACGAGCAGTACTTC. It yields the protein CSARGPADYEQYF.

CDR3 sequence: CSARELLAGVQETQYF. The CDR3 DNA sequence: TGCAGTGCTAGAGAGTTGTTAGCGGGGGTACAAGAGACCCAGTACTTC. J is TRBJ2-5 and V is TRBV20-1, with 9 bases identical to TRBD2. Unmatched junction bases numbered 7, after V lost 0 bases and J lost 2 bases. This CDR3 is built from 16 residues. CDR1 is DFQATT, CDR2 SNEGSKA, per germline (reference sequence).

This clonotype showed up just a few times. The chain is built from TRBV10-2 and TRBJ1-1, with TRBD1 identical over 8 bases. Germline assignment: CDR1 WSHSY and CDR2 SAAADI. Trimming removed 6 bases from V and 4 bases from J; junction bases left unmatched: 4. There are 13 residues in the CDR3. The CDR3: CASRIQGVTEAFF. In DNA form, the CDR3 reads TGCGCCAGCAGAATACAGGGGGTCACTGAAGCTTTCTTT.

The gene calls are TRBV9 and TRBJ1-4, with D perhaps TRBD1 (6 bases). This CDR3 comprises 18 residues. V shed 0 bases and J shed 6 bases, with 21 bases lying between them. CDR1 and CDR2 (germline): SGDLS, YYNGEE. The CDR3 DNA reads TGTGCCAGCAGCGTAGGATGGATTGGAGGGGGTTTTGATGAAAAACTGTTTTTT. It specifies CASSVGWIGGGFDEKLFF.

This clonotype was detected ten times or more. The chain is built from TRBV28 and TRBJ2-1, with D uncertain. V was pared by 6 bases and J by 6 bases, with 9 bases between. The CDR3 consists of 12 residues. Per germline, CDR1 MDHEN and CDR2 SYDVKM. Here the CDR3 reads CASRRAANEQFF. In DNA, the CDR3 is TGTGCCAGCAGACGAGCTGCCAATGAGCAGTTCTTC.

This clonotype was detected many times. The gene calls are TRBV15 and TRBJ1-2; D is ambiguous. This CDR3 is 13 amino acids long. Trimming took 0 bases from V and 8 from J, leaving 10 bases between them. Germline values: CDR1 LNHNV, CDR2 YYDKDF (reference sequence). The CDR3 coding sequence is TGTGCCACCAGCAGAGACCGGCTCGGGGGCTACACCTTC. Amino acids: CATSRDRLGGYTF.

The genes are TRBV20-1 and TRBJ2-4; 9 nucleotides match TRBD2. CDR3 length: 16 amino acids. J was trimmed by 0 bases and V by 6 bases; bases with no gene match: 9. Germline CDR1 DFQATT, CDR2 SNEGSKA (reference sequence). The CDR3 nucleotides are TGCAGTGCCGGATTAGCGGGAGCCCTAGCCAAAAACATTCAGTACTTC. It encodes CSAGLAGALAKNIQYF.

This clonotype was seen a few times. The DNA for the CDR3 is TGCAGTGCTAGAAGCACAGGGGGTGCCGGGGAGCTGTTTTTT. The encoded protein is CSARSTGGAGELFF. The rearrangement joins TRBV20-1 to TRBJ2-2; 8 nucleotides line up with TRBD1. The trim removed 2 bases at V and 6 bases at J, leaving 5 bases unmatched. The CDR3 has 14 residues. In germline, CDR1 is DFQATT, CDR2 SNEGSKA (reference sequence).

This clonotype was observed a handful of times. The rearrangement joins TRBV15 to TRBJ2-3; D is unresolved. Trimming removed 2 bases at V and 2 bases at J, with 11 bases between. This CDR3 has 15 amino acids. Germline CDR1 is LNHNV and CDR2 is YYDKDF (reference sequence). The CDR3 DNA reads TGTGCCACCAGCAGATATACGGGCCTCACAGATACGCAGTATTTT. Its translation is CATSRYTGLTDTQYF.

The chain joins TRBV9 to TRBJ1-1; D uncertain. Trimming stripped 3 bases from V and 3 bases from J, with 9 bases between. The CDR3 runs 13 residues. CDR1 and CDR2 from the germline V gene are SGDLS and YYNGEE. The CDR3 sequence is CASSDQWDTEAFF. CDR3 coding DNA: TGTGCCAGCAGCGATCAGTGGGACACTGAAGCTTTCTTT.

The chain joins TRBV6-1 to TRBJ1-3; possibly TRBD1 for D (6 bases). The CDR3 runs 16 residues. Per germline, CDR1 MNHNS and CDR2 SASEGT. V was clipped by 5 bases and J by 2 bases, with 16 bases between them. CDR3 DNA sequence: TGTGCCAGCAGTCTCCGAGAACAGGGACCTGGAAACACCATATATTTT. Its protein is CASSLREQGPGNTIYF.

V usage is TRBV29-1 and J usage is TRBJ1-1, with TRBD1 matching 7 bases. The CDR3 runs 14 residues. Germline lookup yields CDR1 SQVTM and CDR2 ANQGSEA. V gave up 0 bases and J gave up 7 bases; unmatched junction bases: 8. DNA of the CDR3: TGCAGCGTTGAAGATAGGGCAGGGGGGGGTGAAGCTTTCTTT. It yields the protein CSVEDRAGGGEAFF.

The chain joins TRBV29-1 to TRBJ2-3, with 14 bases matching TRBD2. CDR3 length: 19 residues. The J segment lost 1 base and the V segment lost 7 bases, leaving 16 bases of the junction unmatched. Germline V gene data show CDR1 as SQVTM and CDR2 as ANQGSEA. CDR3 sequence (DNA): TGCAGCGGTGACAGACTGGGACTAGCGGGGGTCTTCCGCACAGATACGCAGTATTTT. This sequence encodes CSGDRLGLAGVFRTDTQYF.

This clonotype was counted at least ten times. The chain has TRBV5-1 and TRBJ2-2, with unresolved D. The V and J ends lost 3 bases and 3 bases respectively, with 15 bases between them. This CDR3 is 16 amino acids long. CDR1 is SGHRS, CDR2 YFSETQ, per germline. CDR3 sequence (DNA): TGCGCCAGCAGCTCCGAATGGGTGGGATACACCGGGGAGCTGTTTTTT. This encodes CASSSEWVGYTGELFF.

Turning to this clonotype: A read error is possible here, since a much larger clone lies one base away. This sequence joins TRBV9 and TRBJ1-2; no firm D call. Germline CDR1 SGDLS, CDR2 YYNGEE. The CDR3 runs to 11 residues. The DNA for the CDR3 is TGTACCAGCAGCGTCCAAGGTGGCTACACCTTC. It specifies CTSSVQGGYTF.

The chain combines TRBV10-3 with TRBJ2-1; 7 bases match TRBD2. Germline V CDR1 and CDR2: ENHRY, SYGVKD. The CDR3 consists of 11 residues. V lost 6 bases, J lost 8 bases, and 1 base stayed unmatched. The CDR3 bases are TGTGCCATCAGACTAGCGCATGAGCAGTTCTTC. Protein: CAIRLAHEQFF.

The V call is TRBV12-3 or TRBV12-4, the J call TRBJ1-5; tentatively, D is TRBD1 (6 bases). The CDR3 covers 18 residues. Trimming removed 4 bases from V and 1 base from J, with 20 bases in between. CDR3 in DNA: TGTGCCAGCAGTTCGGAACAGGGTTTGGGGTCGAGCAATCAGCCCCAGCATTTT. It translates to CASSSEQGLGSSNQPQHF.

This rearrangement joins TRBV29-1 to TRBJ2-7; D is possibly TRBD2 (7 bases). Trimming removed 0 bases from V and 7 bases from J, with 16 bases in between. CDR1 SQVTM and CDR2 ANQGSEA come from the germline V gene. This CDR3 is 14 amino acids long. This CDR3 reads CSVEDRGGAKEQYF. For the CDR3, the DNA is TGCAGCGTTGAAGATCGAGGGGGGGCTAAAGAGCAGTACTTC.

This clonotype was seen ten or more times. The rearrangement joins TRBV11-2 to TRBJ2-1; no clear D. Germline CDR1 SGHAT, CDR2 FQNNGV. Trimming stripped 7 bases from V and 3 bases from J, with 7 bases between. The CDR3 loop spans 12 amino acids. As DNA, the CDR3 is TGTGCCAGCACCCCCATCTACAATGAGCAGTTCTTC. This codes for CASTPIYNEQFF.

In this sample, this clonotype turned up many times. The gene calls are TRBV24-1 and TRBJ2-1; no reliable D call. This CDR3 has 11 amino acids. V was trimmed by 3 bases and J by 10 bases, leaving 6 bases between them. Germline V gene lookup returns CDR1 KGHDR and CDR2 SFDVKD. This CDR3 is CATSDQLEQFF. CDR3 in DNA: TGTGCCACCAGTGATCAACTAGAGCAGTTCTTC.

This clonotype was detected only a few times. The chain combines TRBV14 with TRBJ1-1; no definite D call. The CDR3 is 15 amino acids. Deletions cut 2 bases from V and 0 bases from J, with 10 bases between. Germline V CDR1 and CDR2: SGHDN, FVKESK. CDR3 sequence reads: CASSQHLIVNTEAFF. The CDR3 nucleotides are TGTGCCAGCAGCCAACACCTAATAGTGAACACTGAAGCTTTCTTT.